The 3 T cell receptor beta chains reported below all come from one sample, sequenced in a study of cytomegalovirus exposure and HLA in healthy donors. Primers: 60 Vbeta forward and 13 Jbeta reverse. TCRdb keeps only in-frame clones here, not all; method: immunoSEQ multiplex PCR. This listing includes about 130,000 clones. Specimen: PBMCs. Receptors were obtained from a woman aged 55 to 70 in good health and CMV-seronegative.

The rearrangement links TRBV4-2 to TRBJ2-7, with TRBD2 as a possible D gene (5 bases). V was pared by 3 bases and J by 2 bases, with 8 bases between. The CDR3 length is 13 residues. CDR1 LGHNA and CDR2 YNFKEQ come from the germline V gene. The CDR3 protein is CASSHRGAYEQYF. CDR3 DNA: TGTGCCAGCAGCCACCGGGGAGCCTACGAGCAGTACTTC.

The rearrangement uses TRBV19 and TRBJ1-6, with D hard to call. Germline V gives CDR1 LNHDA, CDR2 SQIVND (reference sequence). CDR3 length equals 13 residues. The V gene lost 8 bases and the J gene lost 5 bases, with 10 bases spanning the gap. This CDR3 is CASSTLDNSPLHF. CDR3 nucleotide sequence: TGTGCCAGTTCGACTTTGGATAATTCACCCCTCCACTTT.

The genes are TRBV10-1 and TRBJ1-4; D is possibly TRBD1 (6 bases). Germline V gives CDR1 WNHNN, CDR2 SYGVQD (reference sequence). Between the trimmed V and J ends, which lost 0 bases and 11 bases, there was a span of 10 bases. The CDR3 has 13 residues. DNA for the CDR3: TGCGCCAGCAGTGAGTCGCGGCAGGGGAAACTGTTTTTT. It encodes CASSESRQGKLFF.